These T cell receptor beta chains were read from a single sample in a study of T cell changes during pregnancy in multiple sclerosis. Sequencing used immunoSEQ multiplex PCR; TCRdb keeps in-frame clones, though not all of them. In the table there are tens of thousands of clones, approximately 92% of which are singletons. The material was peripheral blood, obtained after pregnancy. The receptors derive from a female donor with multiple sclerosis, enrolled in a pregnancy study. The CDR3 runs from the conserved cysteine through the conserved F or W. D genes are given only for firm matches. Not all rows give a size; the values are once, few, many and, for expanded clones, a class.

CASRPRRVPGLASGTDTQYF	TGTGCCAGCAGACCAAGAAGGGTTCCGGGACTAGCGAGTGGCACAGATACGCAGTATTTT	TRBV7-8	TRBJ2-3	TRBD2	NA
CASSADREDSPLHF	TGTGCCAGCAGCGCGGACAGGGAGGACTCACCCCTCCACTTT	TRBV5-6	TRBJ1-6	TRBD1	NA
CASSLGYYTLNEQYF	TGTGCCAGCAGCTTGGGATACTACACCCTTAACGAGCAGTACTTC	TRBV5-8	TRBJ2-7	NA	NA
CAISEGTDLSNQPQHF	TGTGCCATCAGTGAGGGGACAGACCTTAGCAATCAGCCCCAGCATTTT	TRBV10-3	TRBJ1-5	TRBD1	NA
CASSEIRGREFTEAFF	TGTGCCAGCAGTGAAATTAGAGGCAGGGAATTCACTGAAGCTTTCTTT	TRBV2	TRBJ1-1	NA	NA
CASRGLASYEQYF	TGTGCCAGCAGAGGACTAGCATCCTACGAGCAGTACTTC	TRBV6-5	TRBJ2-7	TRBD2	NA
CASSTGQGLGYNEQFF	TGTGCCAGTAGTACAGGGCAGGGACTTGGATACAATGAGCAGTTCTTC	TRBV19	TRBJ2-1	NA	once
CASSIGYGYTF	TGTGCCAGTAGTATCGGTTATGGCTACACCTTC	TRBV19	TRBJ1-2	NA	NA
CSVETGHGYTF	TGCAGCGTTGAGACAGGGCATGGCTACACCTTC	TRBV29-1	TRBJ1-2	TRBD1	NA
CASSLGSSGGNTGELFF	TGTGCCAGCAGCTTAGGATCTAGCGGGGGAAACACCGGGGAGCTGTTTTTT	TRBV7-8	TRBJ2-2	TRBD2	NA
CASSTQQGTEAFF	TGTGCCAGCAGCACGCAACAGGGAACTGAAGCTTTCTTT	TRBV7-3	TRBJ1-1	NA	NA
CASKGDRLNTEAFF	TGTGCCAGCAAAGGAGACCGTCTGAACACTGAAGCTTTCTTT	TRBV6-1	TRBJ1-1	NA	NA
CASSELAGPDTQYF	TGTGCCAGCAGCGAACTAGCGGGACCGGATACGCAGTATTTT	TRBV7-9	TRBJ2-3	TRBD2	NA
CASSLESSGTEAFF	TGCGCCAGCAGCTTGGAAAGTTCGGGAACTGAAGCTTTCTTT	TRBV5-1	TRBJ1-1	NA	NA
CASSPRTGRNTQYF	TGCGCCAGCAGCCCCAGGACAGGCCGCAATACGCAGTATTTT	TRBV5-1	TRBJ2-3	TRBD1	NA
CASSAGQPSLNYGYTF	TGTGCCAGCAGTGCAGGACAGCCATCTCTTAACTATGGCTACACCTTC	TRBV2	TRBJ1-2	NA	NA
CASSPTGTSGIKTYNEQFF	TGTGCCAGCAGTCCAACCGGGACTAGCGGGATAAAAACCTACAATGAGCAGTTCTTC	TRBV27	TRBJ2-1	TRBD2	NA
CASAGTAGSEQYF	TGCGCCAGCGCCGGGACAGCGGGTAGCGAGCAGTACTTC	TRBV5-1	TRBJ2-7	NA	NA
CASSLPGRSGELFF	TGTGCCAGCAGCTTACCAGGGCGTTCCGGGGAGCTGTTTTTT	TRBV7-3	TRBJ2-2	NA	NA
CASSTGTGFPQHF	TGTGCCAGCAGTACCGGGACAGGGTTTCCCCAGCATTTT	TRBV6-5	TRBJ1-5	TRBD1	NA
CASRPTGTGDEKLFF	TGTGCCAGCAGACCGACCGGGACAGGGGACGAAAAACTGTTTTTT	TRBV11-2	TRBJ1-4	TRBD1	NA
CAWTHPARDSYEQYF	TGTGCCTGGACCCATCCTGCGCGGGATTCCTACGAGCAGTACTTC	TRBV30	TRBJ2-7	NA	few
CASSFVRNSEAFF	TGTGCCAGCAGCTTTGTCAGGAACTCTGAAGCTTTCTTT	TRBV7-2	TRBJ1-1	NA	once
CASSLNQAGGKNYEQYF	TGCGCCAGCAGCCTAAATCAGGCGGGGGGCAAAAACTACGAGCAGTACTTC	TRBV4-1	TRBJ2-7	TRBD2	once
CACEGQGNEKLFF	TGTGCCTGTGAGGGACAGGGGAATGAAAAACTGTTTTTT	TRBV30	TRBJ1-4	TRBD1	NA
CASSPHNSGNTIYF	TGCGCCAGCAGCCCCCACAACTCTGGAAACACCATATATTTT	TRBV5-1	TRBJ1-3	NA	NA
CAWNRGGADTQYF	TGTGCCTGGAATAGGGGGGGAGCGGATACGCAGTATTTT	TRBV30	TRBJ2-3	NA	NA
CASLAEIYEQYF	TGTGCCAGCCTAGCGGAGATATACGAGCAGTACTTC	TRBV2	TRBJ2-7	TRBD2	NA
CAWRTGAPNTEAFF	TGTGCCTGGAGGACAGGGGCCCCGAACACTGAAGCTTTCTTT	TRBV30	TRBJ1-1	TRBD1	NA
CASSILSLAKNIQYF	TGTGCCAGCAGCATACTTAGTCTAGCCAAAAACATTCAGTACTTC	TRBV5-6	TRBJ2-4	NA	NA
CASSLVRSNYGYTF	TGTGCCAGCAGCTTAGTCAGATCTAACTATGGCTACACCTTC	TRBV13	TRBJ1-2	NA	NA
CASSLWGGVNTGELFF	TGTGCCAGCAGTTTGTGGGGGGGGGTGAACACCGGGGAGCTGTTTTTT	TRBV27	TRBJ2-2	TRBD2	NA
CASSVGAYNEQFF	TGTGCCAGCAGCGTTGGGGCTTACAATGAGCAGTTCTTC	TRBV7-9	TRBJ2-1	NA	NA
CASSLRTGGSYEQYF	TGTGCCAGCAGCCTACGGACAGGAGGTTCCTACGAGCAGTACTTC	TRBV7-2	TRBJ2-7	TRBD1	once
CAWRRGSATIEAFF	TGTGCCTGGCGAAGGGGTTCAGCCACGATTGAAGCTTTCTTT	TRBV30	TRBJ1-1	NA	NA
CASGITPGQGFFGNTIYF	TGTGCTAGTGGCATAACACCGGGACAGGGGTTTTTTGGAAACACCATATATTTT	TRBV12-5	TRBJ1-3	TRBD1	NA
CASSQDGDRGEETQYF	TGCGCCAGCAGCCAAGACGGGGACAGGGGGGAAGAGACCCAGTACTTC	TRBV4-1	TRBJ2-5	TRBD1	once
CASSYQAASGANVLTF	TGTGCCAGCAGTTATCAGGCCGCATCTGGGGCCAACGTCCTGACTTTC	TRBV6-5	TRBJ2-6	NA	NA
CASSQDRVGGYTF	TGTGCCAGCAGCCAGGACAGGGTTGGTGGCTACACCTTC	TRBV2	TRBJ1-2	TRBD1	NA
CAWKLGGTGGEKLFF	TGTGCCTGGAAGCTAGGAGGGACAGGGGGCGAAAAACTGTTTTTT	TRBV30	TRBJ1-4	TRBD1	NA
CASSFSVGQDNEQFF	TGCGCCAGCAGCTTCTCCGTGGGACAAGACAATGAGCAGTTCTTC	TRBV5-1	TRBJ2-1	NA	NA